These 19 T cell receptor beta chains share one sample of origin, sequenced in a study of blood T cell repertoires in COVID-19. Here immunoSEQ multiplex PCR was the method, and the copy in TCRdb shows in-frame clones only, minus some. The table shows 300,000 to 450,000 clones, with approximately 89% occurring only once. The sample consisted of peripheral blood. All receptors come from a woman aged 60 to 75 with COVID-19, enrolled during active disease.

The gene calls are TRBV7-6 and TRBJ2-3; TRBD1 matches at 7 bases. After removal of 5 bases from V and 4 bases from J, the junction contained 12 bases not matched to a gene. The CDR3 is 16 amino acids. Germline lookup yields CDR1 SGHVS and CDR2 FNYEAQ. The CDR3 nucleotides read TGTGCCAGCAGCCCTCGCCCGTCACAGGGGTCAGATACGCAGTATTTT. It is translated as CASSPRPSQGSDTQYF.

Of note for this clone: The junction departs from germline at one end; a sequencing error may be responsible. V usage is TRBV12-3 or TRBV12-4 and J usage is TRBJ2-4; possibly TRBD1 for D (5 bases). This CDR3 is 11 amino acids long. The CDR3 region has the DNA TGTGCCAGCAGTTTTGGTGGGGCCCGGAACTTC. The encoded protein is CASSFGGARNF.

This clone was seen only once. The gene calls are TRBV7-9 and TRBJ1-1, with D perhaps matching TRBD1 (6 bases). In germline, CDR1 is SEHNR, CDR2 FQNEAQ (reference sequence). CDR3 size: 15 residues. V was trimmed by 2 bases and J by 7 bases, leaving 17 bases between them. The CDR3 region is CASSLKGEGANEAFF. As DNA, the CDR3 is TGTGCCAGCAGCTTAAAGGGGGAGGGCGCCAATGAAGCTTTCTTT.

This chain joins TRBV4-1 and TRBJ1-2; D is unclear. CDR1 MGHRA and CDR2 YSYEKL come from the germline V gene. V was cut by 1 base and J by 6 bases, with 9 bases left in between. CDR3 length equals 13 residues. The CDR3 DNA reads TGCGCCAGCAGCCAAGTCATCGGGGATGGCTACACCTTC. It translates to CASSQVIGDGYTF.

This chain connects TRBV19 to TRBJ1-1; a possible D gene is TRBD1 (6 bases). Germline V gene sequence: CDR1 LNHDA, CDR2 SQIVND (reference sequence). CDR3 length: 13 amino acids. V lost 7 bases and J 5 bases, leaving 14 bases between the germline ends. DNA of the CDR3: TGTGCCAGTACCATCAGGGGCGGGACTGAAGCTTTCTTT. It encodes CASTIRGGTEAFF.

This chain uses TRBV14 with TRBJ2-1; 8 bases are shared with TRBD1. Losses at the gene ends were 0 bases for V and 2 bases for J; bases not matched to a gene: 0. CDR1 is SGHDN, CDR2 FVKESK, per germline. This CDR3 is built from 15 residues. The CDR3 here is CASSQEQGAYNEQFF. The CDR3 DNA reads TGTGCCAGCAGCCAAGAACAGGGGGCCTACAATGAGCAGTTCTTC.

The V call is TRBV10-1, the J call TRBJ1-2; 8 positions match TRBD1. This CDR3 is 12 amino acids long. The V segment lost 10 bases and the J segment 8 bases; nucleotides outside the gene matches: 9. Germline V gene sequence: CDR1 WNHNN, CDR2 SYGVQD (reference sequence). The CDR3 DNA reads TGCGCCATCTCAGACAGGGGTGGAGGCTACACCTTC. Its protein is CAISDRGGGYTF.

The CDR3 DNA reads as TGTGCCAGCAGCCAGCTGGGACTAGCGGGGGGTGCGGAGACCCAGTACTTC. Its translation is CASSQLGLAGGAETQYF. The chain is built from TRBV3-1 (or the pseudogene TRBV3-2) and TRBJ2-5, with TRBD2 identical over 15 bases. Germline values: CDR1 LGHDT, CDR2 YNNKEL (reference sequence). The trim removed 3 bases at V and 5 bases at J, leaving 7 bases unmatched. This CDR3 spans 17 amino acids.

The V gene is TRBV28, the J gene TRBJ1-2; D not certain. The germline V gene has CDR1 MDHEN and CDR2 SYDVKM. The CDR3 extends over 12 amino acids. Deletions cut 2 bases from V and 4 bases from J, with 5 bases between. The chain's CDR3 is CASSLISYGYTF. The CDR3 nucleotides are TGTGCCAGCAGTTTAATCAGCTATGGCTACACCTTC.

J is TRBJ2-7 and V is TRBV16; 9 nucleotides match TRBD1. The germline V gene has CDR1 KGHSY and CDR2 FQNENV. V lost 2 bases and J lost 5; bases outside the gene matches: 10. CDR3 length: 16 residues. The CDR3 region has the DNA TGTGCCAGCAGCCAAACCACCGGGACAGGGTTCCACGAGCAGTACTTC. It encodes CASSQTTGTGFHEQYF. The complete variable domain, with remaining parts taken from reference TRBV16 and TRBJ2-7, reads GEEVAQTPKHLVRGEGQKAKLYCAPIKGHSYVFWYQQVLKNEFKFLISFQNENVFDETGMPKERFSAKCLPNSPCSLEIQATKLEDSAVYFCASSQTTGTGFHEQYFGPGTRLTVT.

J is TRBJ2-7 and V is TRBV7-8; 9 bases match TRBD1. CDR3 length equals 14 residues. The V and J ends lost 5 bases and 6 bases, in that order; junction bases with no gene match: 8. Looked up from germline, CDR1 is SGHVS and CDR2 is FQNEAQ. CDR3 protein: CASSADRGPFEQYF. In DNA form, the CDR3 reads TGTGCCAGCAGCGCGGACAGGGGACCCTTCGAGCAGTACTTC.

V usage is TRBV10-1 and J usage is TRBJ1-4; D remains ambiguous. CDR1 is WNHNN, CDR2 SYGVQD, per germline (reference sequence). The CDR3 has 10 amino acids. The V and J ends lost 10 bases and 11 bases respectively, with 11 bases between them. CDR3 protein: CAISPGKLFF. In DNA form, the CDR3 reads TGCGCCATTTCCCCGGGGAAACTGTTTTTT.

The genes are TRBV5-1 and TRBJ1-6; possible D gene TRBD1, 6 bases. Trimming left V 5 bases short and J 7 bases short, with 16 bases between. Germline values: CDR1 SGHRS, CDR2 YFSETQ. This CDR3 contains 15 residues. This CDR3 reads CASRTAQGSNSPLHF. For the CDR3, the DNA is TGCGCCAGCAGAACCGCACAGGGATCGAATTCACCCCTCCACTTT.

This clone has just one count. The V gene is TRBV7-2, the J gene TRBJ1-4; tentative D call: TRBD1 (6 bases). The germline V gene encodes CDR1 SGHTA and CDR2 FQGNSA. The V gene lost 1 base and the J gene lost 8 bases, with 17 bases spanning the gap. CDR3 length equals 16 residues. The CDR3 reads CASSLGGPGSTEKLFF. The CDR3 DNA reads TGTGCCAGCAGCTTAGGGGGGCCGGGGTCAACGGAAAAACTGTTTTTT. The full variable domain, rest sourced from reference TRBV7-2 and TRBJ1-4, is GAGVSQSPSNKVTEKGKDVELRCDPISGHTALYWYRQSLGQGLEFLIYFQGNSAPDKSGLPSDRFSAERTGGSVSTLTIQRTQQEDSAVYLCASSLGGPGSTEKLFFGSGTQLSVL.

The rearrangement joins TRBV5-1 to TRBJ2-2; 8 positions match TRBD2. The junction had 9 bases not matched to a gene; V was cut back by 3 bases and J by 5 bases. Germline V gene lookup returns CDR1 SGHRS and CDR2 YFSETQ. This CDR3 is 16 amino acids long. CDR3: CASSSPGLARTGELFF. The DNA of the CDR3 is TGCGCCAGCAGCTCTCCCGGACTAGCAAGAACCGGGGAGCTGTTTTTT.

This chain joins TRBV7-3 and TRBJ1-2; a weak D match, TRBD1 (5 bases). Germline CDR1 is SGHTA and CDR2 is FQGTGA. The V end was cut by 2 bases, the J end by 8 bases, with 18 bases between. The CDR3 length is 15 residues. The CDR3: CASSLHRLKGNGYTF. The DNA of the CDR3 is TGTGCCAGCAGCTTACACAGGTTAAAGGGAAACGGCTACACCTTC.

The chain has TRBV6-1 and TRBJ1-5; 11 nucleotides match TRBD1. The CDR3 is made up of 17 amino acids. V was clipped by 2 bases and J by 7 bases; unmatched bases: 10. Germline values: CDR1 MNHNS, CDR2 SASEGT. The CDR3 nucleotides read TGTGCCAGCAGTGAAATTGACTATGGACAGGGGGCGCAGCCCCAGCATTTT. As protein: CASSEIDYGQGAQPQHF.

The chain employs TRBV7-2 and TRBJ1-2; 11 bases match TRBD1. V shed 1 base, J shed 2 bases, and the junction held 0 bases outside the gene matches. The CDR3 spans 15 residues. In germline, CDR1 is SGHTA, CDR2 FQGNSA. The CDR3 region is CASSLGTGGNYGYTF. The CDR3 DNA reads TGTGCCAGCAGCTTAGGGACAGGGGGCAACTATGGCTACACCTTC.

The chain links TRBV5-4 to TRBJ2-5; TRBD1 might be the D (6 bases). V lost 4 bases to trimming and J lost 2 bases, with 12 bases between them. CDR1 is SGHNT and CDR2 is YYREEE in the germline V gene (reference sequence). The CDR3 is 14 amino acids. CDR3 DNA: TGTGCCAGCAGCGAGGACAGACGACAAGAGACCCAGTACTTC. Its protein is CASSEDRRQETQYF.